This entry lists 2 T cell receptor beta chains sequenced from one sample in a study of T cell repertoires in cytomegalovirus infection. These receptors' antigens are unknown. TCRdb called the reads again in MiXCR, with one record for every CDR3 protein. The table shows 830,000 or so distinct CDR3 sequences, with around a third occurring only once. The starting material was cultured CD8+ T cells from PBMCs, obtained from culture after CMV antigen stimulation. The receptors come from a human donor in good health (CMV status not recorded). Some clones in this sample may be carry-over from other donors' samples.

This clonotype appeared a few times. This chain uses TRBV6-6 with TRBJ2-1; D possibly uses TRBD1 or TRBD2 (5 bases each). Trimming pared 6 bases from V and 5 bases from J, leaving 11 bases between. The CDR3 sequence is 13 residues long. CDR1 is MNHNY, CDR2 SVGAGI, per germline (reference sequence). CDR3 DNA: TGTGCCAGCAGAGGCCGGGGCCACAATGAGCAGTTCTTC. Its protein product is CASRGRGHNEQFF.

This rearrangement joins TRBV7-4 to TRBJ1-1; D is unresolved. Trimming removed 7 bases at V and 3 bases at J, with 15 bases between. The germline V gene has CDR1 SGHVT and CDR2 SQSDAQ. This CDR3 spans 14 amino acids. The CDR3 region has the DNA TGTGCCAGCATCGGTCCTGCGGATTACACTGAAGCTTTCTTT. This sequence encodes CASIGPADYTEAFF.